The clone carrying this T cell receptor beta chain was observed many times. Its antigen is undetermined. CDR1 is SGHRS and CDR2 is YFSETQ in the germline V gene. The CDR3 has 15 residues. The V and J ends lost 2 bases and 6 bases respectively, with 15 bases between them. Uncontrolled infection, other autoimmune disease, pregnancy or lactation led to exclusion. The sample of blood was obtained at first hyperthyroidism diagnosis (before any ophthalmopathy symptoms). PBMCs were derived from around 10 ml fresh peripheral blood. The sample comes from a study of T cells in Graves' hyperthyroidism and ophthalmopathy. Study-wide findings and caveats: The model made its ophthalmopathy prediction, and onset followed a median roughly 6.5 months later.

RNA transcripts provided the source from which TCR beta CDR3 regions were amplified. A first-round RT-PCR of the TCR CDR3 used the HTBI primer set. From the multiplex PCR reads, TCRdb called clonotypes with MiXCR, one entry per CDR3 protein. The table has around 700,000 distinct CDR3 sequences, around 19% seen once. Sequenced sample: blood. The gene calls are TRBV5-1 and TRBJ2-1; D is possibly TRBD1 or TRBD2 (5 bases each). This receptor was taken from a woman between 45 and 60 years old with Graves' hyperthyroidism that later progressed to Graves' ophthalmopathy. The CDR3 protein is CASSLPRDHGNEQFF. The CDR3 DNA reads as TGCGCCAGCAGCTTACCCCGGGACCACGGCAATGAGCAGTTCTTC.